Reported below is one T cell receptor (beta chain). Its antigen remains unidentified. CDR1 and CDR2 from the germline V gene are MGHDK and SYGVNS. The CDR3 contains 16 residues. V was clipped by 5 bases and J by 1 base; unmatched bases: 8. Generated by immunoSEQ multiplex PCR, the TCRdb table keeps only in-frame clones and is missing some. The data hold roughly 150,000 clones, with around 85% observed a single time. This specimen belongs to a study of T cell responses to AZD1222 COVID-19 vaccine. Study outcomes and limitations: The sample set comprised mostly white British donors with more females, and clonal diversity was possibly underestimated. The peak T cell response came first, and repertoires were sampled only after it. In the spike-specific TCR repertoire, nearly half reportedly target unmutated variant regions. Baseline serostatus was positive in only a handful of AZD1222 recipients.

The TCR originated in an adult who had recovered from COVID-19. Source: peripheral blood, taken after recovery from COVID-19. The chain combines TRBV25-1 with TRBJ2-3; TRBD2 matches at 8 bases. CDR3 nucleotide sequence: TGTGCCAGCAGTTCCATTAGCGGGACGGGCACAGATACGCAGTATTTT. Its protein is CASSSISGTGTDTQYF.